Given below is one TCR beta chain in context. TCRdb keeps only in-frame clones here, not all; method: immunoSEQ multiplex PCR. The table lists around 220,000 clones, over 80% of them singletons. This sample was taken from a study of cytomegalovirus exposure and HLA in healthy donors. V was clipped by 4 bases and J by 1 base; unmatched bases: 9. The CDR3 is 19 residues long. Germline CDR1 is MNHEY and CDR2 is SMNVEV (reference sequence). The source is a young woman in good health and CMV-seropositive. The V gene is TRBV27, the J gene TRBJ2-1; TRBD2 agrees at 14 bases. Specimen: PBMCs. The CDR3 here is CASSSGLAGDLRSYNEQFF. CDR3 DNA sequence: TGTGCCAGCAGTTCGGGACTAGCGGGAGATTTAAGGTCCTACAATGAGCAGTTCTTC.